A single sample is the source of the 3 T cell receptor beta chains below, sequenced in a study of control samples from healthy donors and cancer patients (dated by TCRdb to about 2020). Libraries were built with the immunoSEQ multiplex PCR assay. What TCRdb holds here is the immuneACCESS table cut down to in-frame rearrangements. Part of the clones is not present; checked against another copy, under half of the missing clones reflect an unresolved V gene, and the others are unexplained. Here the sample has about 130,000 clones; just under 95% occur a single time. Of the sample, 13% to 15% is held by the ten largest clones. Sequenced input: PBMCs. These TCRs come from a man in his sixties with colorectal cancer.

The genes are TRBV19 and TRBJ1-4; the D is unclear. V was cut by 1 base and J by 7 bases, with 16 bases left in between. Germline assignment: CDR1 LNHDA and CDR2 SQIVND (reference sequence). CDR3 length: 16 residues. The CDR3 nucleotides read TGTGCCAGTAGTATAGTCGCTGCCCCGACGGGTGAAAAACTGTTTTTT. Amino acids: CASSIVAAPTGEKLFF.

The rearrangement joins TRBV3-1 (or the pseudogene TRBV3-2) to TRBJ2-3; TRBD2 agrees at 10 bases. V dropped 0 bases and J dropped 6; count of bases not matched to a gene: 9. Germline CDR1 is LGHDT and CDR2 is YNNKEL (reference sequence). The CDR3 sequence is 17 residues long. The CDR3 region is CASSQDLLAGTGDTQYF. The CDR3 coding sequence is TGTGCCAGCAGCCAAGACCTACTAGCGGGGACCGGGGATACGCAGTATTTT.

The chain recombines TRBV19 with TRBJ2-6; D is unclear. With 1 base removed from V and 1 base from J, the gap between germline ends came to 5 bases. Germline V gene lookup returns CDR1 LNHDA and CDR2 SQIVND (reference sequence). This CDR3 has 15 residues. CDR3 in DNA: TGTGCCAGTAGTATAGGACCGTCTGGGGCCAACGTCCTGACTTTC. It yields the protein CASSIGPSGANVLTF.